This TCR beta chain is from a study of blood T cell repertoires in COVID-19. The wider study: Spain, Italy and the United States supplied samples that represented acute and convalescent COVID-19. Sources were T cells, B-cell-depleted T cells, or PBMCs; the material itself was cDNA or gDNA.

Original handling: Estimation of nucleated cell counts relied on the amplification of reference gene primers. The repertoire was sequenced with immunoSEQ multiplex PCR; TCRdb's copy has only in-frame clones and lacks some. V and J calls and clone size come straight from that table; D and trimming were deduced from the DNA. The repertoire has over 100,000 clones, around 77% of them found once; the top ten carry more than 15%. V lost 1 base to trimming and J lost 6 bases, with 9 bases between them. The CDR3 contains 13 residues. Per the germline V gene, CDR1 is SGHAT and CDR2 is FQNNGV. The TCR was taken from a man aged 55 to 69 with active or convalescent COVID-19. The sample was peripheral blood. The chain uses TRBV11-2 and TRBJ1-2; D gene uncertain. The CDR3 nucleotides read TGTGCCAGCAGCTTAGGTCCCAGGAATGGCTACACCTTC. Translated, it gives CASSLGPRNGYTF. Together with reference TRBV11-2 and TRBJ1-2, the CDR3 gives the full variable domain: EAGVAQSPRYKIIEKRQSVAFWCNPISGHATLYWYQQILGQGPKLLIQFQNNGVVDDSQLPKDRFSAERLKGVDSTLKIQPAKLEDSAVYLCASSLGPRNGYTFGSGTRLTVV.